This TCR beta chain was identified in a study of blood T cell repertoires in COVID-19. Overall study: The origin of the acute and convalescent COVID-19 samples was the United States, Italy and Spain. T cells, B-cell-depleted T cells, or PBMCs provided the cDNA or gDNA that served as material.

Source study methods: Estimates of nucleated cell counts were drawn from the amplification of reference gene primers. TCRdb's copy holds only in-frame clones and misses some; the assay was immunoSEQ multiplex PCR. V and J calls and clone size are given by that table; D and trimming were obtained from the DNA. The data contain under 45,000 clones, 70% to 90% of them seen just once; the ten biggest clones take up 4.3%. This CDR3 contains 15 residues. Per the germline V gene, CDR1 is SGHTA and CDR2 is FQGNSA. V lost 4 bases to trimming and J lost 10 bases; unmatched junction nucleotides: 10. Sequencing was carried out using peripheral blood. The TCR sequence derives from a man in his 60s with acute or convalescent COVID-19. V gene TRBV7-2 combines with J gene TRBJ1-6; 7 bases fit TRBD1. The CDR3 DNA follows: TGTGCCAGCAGCTCGAGACAGGGTAGTCCCTCACCCCTCCACTTT. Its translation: CASSSRQGSPSPLHF.